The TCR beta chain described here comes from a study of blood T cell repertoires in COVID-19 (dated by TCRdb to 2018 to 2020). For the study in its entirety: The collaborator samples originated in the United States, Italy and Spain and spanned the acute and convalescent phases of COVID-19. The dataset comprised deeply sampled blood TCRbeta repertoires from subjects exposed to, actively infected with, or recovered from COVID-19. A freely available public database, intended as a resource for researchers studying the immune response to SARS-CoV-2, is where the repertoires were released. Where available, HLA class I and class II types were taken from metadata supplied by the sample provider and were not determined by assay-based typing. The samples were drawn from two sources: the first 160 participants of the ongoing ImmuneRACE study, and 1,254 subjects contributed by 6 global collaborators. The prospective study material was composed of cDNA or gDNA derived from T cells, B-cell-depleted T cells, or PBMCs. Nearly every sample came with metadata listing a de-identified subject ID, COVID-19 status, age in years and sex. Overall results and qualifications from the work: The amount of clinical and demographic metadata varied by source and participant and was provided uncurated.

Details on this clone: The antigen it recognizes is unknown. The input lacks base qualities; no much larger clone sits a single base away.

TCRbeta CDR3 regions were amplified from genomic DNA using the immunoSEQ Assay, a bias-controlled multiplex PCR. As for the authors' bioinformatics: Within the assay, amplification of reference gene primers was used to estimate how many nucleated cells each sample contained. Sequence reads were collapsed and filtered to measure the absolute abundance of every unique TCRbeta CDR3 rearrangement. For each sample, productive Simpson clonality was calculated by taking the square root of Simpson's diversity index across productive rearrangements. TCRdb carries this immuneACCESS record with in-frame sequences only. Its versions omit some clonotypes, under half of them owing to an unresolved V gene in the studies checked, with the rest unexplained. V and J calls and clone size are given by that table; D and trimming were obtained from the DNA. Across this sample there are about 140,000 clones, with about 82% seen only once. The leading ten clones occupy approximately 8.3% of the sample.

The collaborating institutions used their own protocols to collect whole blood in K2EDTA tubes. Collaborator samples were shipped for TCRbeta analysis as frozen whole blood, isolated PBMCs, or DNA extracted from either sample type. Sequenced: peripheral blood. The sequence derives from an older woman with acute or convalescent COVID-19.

The CDR3 amino acid sequence is: CASSQDVLGSTEAFF. The bases are TGCGCCAGCAGCCAAGATGTTCTGGGGAGCACTGAAGCTTTCTTT. The chain is made from TRBV4-1 and TRBJ1-1, with an unclear D gene assignment. Taken from cysteine to phenylalanine, the CDR3 has 15 residues. The kept DNA is CDR3 alone, 45 bases in frame from the first base. V is cut by 0 bases and J by 4 bases, and the space between the germline ends is 12 bases. The germline V gene sets CDR1 to MGHRA and CDR2 to YSYEKL.